The rows below give T cell receptor beta chains drawn from one sample of a study of blood T cell repertoires in COVID-19. Assay used: immunoSEQ multiplex PCR; TCRdb lists only in-frame clones, some missing. The sample includes about 140,000 clones, over 80% of them seen just once. Sequenced material: peripheral blood. The receptors shown here come from a woman at least 80 years old with acute or convalescent COVID-19. The CDR3 runs from the conserved cysteine through the conserved F or W. Fields, in order: CDR3 protein, CDR3 DNA, V gene, J gene, D gene. A D gene is named only where the DNA matches it firmly.

CASVSSGNTIYF	TGTGCCAGCGTGAGCTCTGGAAACACCATATATTTT	TRBV3-1/TRBV3-2	TRBJ1-3	-
CASSVGDRVKTEAFF	TGTGCCAGCAGCGTAGGGGACAGGGTAAAAACTGAAGCTTTCTTT	TRBV9	TRBJ1-1	TRBD1
CAISESQDTGNTIYF	TGTGCCATCAGTGAGTCGCAGGACACTGGAAACACCATATATTTT	TRBV10-3	TRBJ1-3	-
CSVRSEGKYGYTF	TGCAGCGTTCGCTCGGAGGGGAAGTATGGCTACACCTTC	TRBV29-1	TRBJ1-2	-
CARTRQNTEAFF	TGTGCCAGAACGCGACAGAACACTGAAGCTTTCTTT	TRBV2	TRBJ1-1	-
CASSLGEGTEQYF	TGTGCCAGCAGTTTGGGGGAGGGAACCGAGCAGTACTTC	TRBV27	TRBJ2-7	TRBD2
CASSIQGGTGEFF	TGTGCCAGCAGCATCCAAGGCGGCACCGGCGAGTTCTTC	TRBV7-9	TRBJ2-1	-
CASSSWGTGNNSPLHF	TGTGCCAGCAGCTCCTGGGGGACAGGAAATAATTCACCCCTCCACTTT	TRBV5-6	TRBJ1-6	TRBD1
CASTPGSLRGYTF	TGTGCCAGCACCCCGGGATCCTTGAGGGGCTACACCTTC	TRBV7-3	TRBJ1-2	-
CASSLGTGDNEKLFF	TGCGCCAGCAGCTTGGGGACAGGGGATAATGAAAAACTGTTTTTT	TRBV5-1	TRBJ1-4	TRBD1